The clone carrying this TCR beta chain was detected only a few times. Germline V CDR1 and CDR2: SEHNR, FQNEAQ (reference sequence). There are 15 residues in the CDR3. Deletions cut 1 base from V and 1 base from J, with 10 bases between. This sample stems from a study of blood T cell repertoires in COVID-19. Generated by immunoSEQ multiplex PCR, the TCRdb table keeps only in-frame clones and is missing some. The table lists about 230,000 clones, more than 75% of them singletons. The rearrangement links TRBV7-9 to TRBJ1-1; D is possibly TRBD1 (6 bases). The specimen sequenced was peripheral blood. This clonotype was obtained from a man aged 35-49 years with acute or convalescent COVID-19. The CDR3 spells CASSLGLTGNTEAFF. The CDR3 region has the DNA TGTGCCAGCAGCTTAGGGTTGACAGGGAACACTGAAGCTTTCTTT.